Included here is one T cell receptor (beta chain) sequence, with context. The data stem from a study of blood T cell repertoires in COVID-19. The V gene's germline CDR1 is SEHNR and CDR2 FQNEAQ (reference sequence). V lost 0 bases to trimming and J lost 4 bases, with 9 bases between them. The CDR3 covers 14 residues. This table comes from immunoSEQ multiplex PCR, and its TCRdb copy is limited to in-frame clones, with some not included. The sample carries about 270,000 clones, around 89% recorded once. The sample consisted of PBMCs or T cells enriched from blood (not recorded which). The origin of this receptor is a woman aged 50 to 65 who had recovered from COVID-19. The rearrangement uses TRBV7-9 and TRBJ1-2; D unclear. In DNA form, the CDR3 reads TGTGCCAGCAGCTTAGCGCTCCCGGGCTATGGCTACACCTTC. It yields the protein CASSLALPGYGYTF.